This is a list of T cell receptor beta chains from one sample in a study of T cells in localized non-small cell lung cancer. Sequencing was performed with immunoSEQ multiplex PCR; in TCRdb, only in-frame clones are kept and a portion is missing. The sample carries about 35,000 clones, 80% to 95% recorded once. The sample here was peripheral blood mononuclear cells, taken before any cancer treatment. The receptors stem from a female donor of 60 years or more with stage II lung adenocarcinoma. Each CDR3 is given with its conserved first and last residue. The D gene is left open where the match is weak. Only some rows state a clone size, as once, few, many or a class for expanded clones.

j_gene: TRBJ1-2; v_gene: TRBV18; d_gene: TRBD1; abundance: -; CDR3aa: CASSGTGGDYGYTF; CDR3nt: TGTGCCAGCTCTGGGACAGGGGGAGACTATGGCTACACCTTC
j_gene: TRBJ2-7; v_gene: TRBV30; d_gene: -; abundance: -; CDR3aa: CAWTPAAHEQYF; CDR3nt: TGTGCCTGGACTCCCGCGGCGCACGAGCAGTACTTC
j_gene: TRBJ1-1; v_gene: TRBV11-2; d_gene: -; abundance: once; CDR3aa: CASSYRADTEAFF; CDR3nt: TGTGCCAGCAGTTACAGGGCCGACACTGAAGCTTTCTTT
j_gene: TRBJ1-2; v_gene: TRBV18; d_gene: TRBD1; abundance: -; CDR3aa: CASSEQGATLGYTF; CDR3nt: TGTGCCAGCTCTGAGCAGGGGGCGACCCTAGGCTACACCTTC
j_gene: TRBJ1-6; v_gene: TRBV4-2; d_gene: -; abundance: -; CDR3aa: CASSSRMAANNSPLHF; CDR3nt: TGTGCCAGCAGCTCGAGGATGGCCGCTAATAATTCACCCCTCCACTTT
j_gene: TRBJ2-6; v_gene: TRBV11-2; d_gene: -; abundance: -; CDR3aa: CASGRTAAANVLTF; CDR3nt: TGTGCCAGCGGGAGGACAGCCGCGGCCAACGTCCTGACTTTC
j_gene: TRBJ1-5; v_gene: TRBV7-9; d_gene: -; abundance: -; CDR3aa: CASSSGGSNQPQHF; CDR3nt: TGTGCCAGCAGCTCAGGCGGTAGCAATCAGCCCCAGCATTTT
j_gene: TRBJ1-5; v_gene: TRBV6-1; d_gene: TRBD1; abundance: -; CDR3aa: CASSEATGELPQHF; CDR3nt: TGTGCCAGCAGTGAAGCAACAGGGGAATTGCCCCAGCATTTT
j_gene: TRBJ2-6; v_gene: TRBV2; d_gene: TRBD2; abundance: -; CDR3aa: CASPAPGLGTGANVLTF; CDR3nt: TGTGCCAGTCCAGCCCCGGGACTAGGAACCGGGGCCAACGTCCTGACTTTC
j_gene: TRBJ1-1; v_gene: TRBV19; d_gene: -; abundance: -; CDR3aa: CASSIGRANTEAFF; CDR3nt: TGTGCCAGTAGTATAGGCAGGGCGAACACTGAAGCTTTCTTT
j_gene: TRBJ1-1; v_gene: TRBV19; d_gene: -; abundance: few; CDR3aa: CASSATTTEAFF; CDR3nt: TGTGCCAGTAGCGCCACGACCACTGAAGCTTTCTTT
j_gene: TRBJ1-1; v_gene: TRBV5-5; d_gene: -; abundance: -; CDR3aa: CASRPSRVGKSAEAFF; CDR3nt: TGTGCCAGCAGACCCTCCCGGGTGGGGAAGTCCGCTGAAGCTTTCTTT
j_gene: TRBJ2-2; v_gene: TRBV27; d_gene: TRBD1; abundance: once; CDR3aa: CASSLGTGWSGELFF; CDR3nt: TGTGCCAGCAGTTTAGGGACAGGGTGGTCCGGGGAGCTGTTTTTT
j_gene: TRBJ1-1; v_gene: TRBV18; d_gene: -; abundance: -; CDR3aa: CASSPDVNTEAFF; CDR3nt: TGTGCCAGCTCACCGGATGTTAACACTGAAGCTTTCTTT
j_gene: TRBJ1-3; v_gene: TRBV2; d_gene: -; abundance: -; CDR3aa: CASVGNLNTIYF; CDR3nt: TGTGCCAGCGTCGGGAATTTGAACACCATATATTTT
j_gene: TRBJ2-1; v_gene: TRBV9; d_gene: -; abundance: -; CDR3aa: CASSVDGRAGNPYNEQFF; CDR3nt: TGTGCCAGCAGCGTAGATGGTAGGGCAGGCAACCCTTACAATGAGCAGTTCTTC
j_gene: TRBJ1-1; v_gene: TRBV28; d_gene: -; abundance: -; CDR3aa: CASSPRMGWGNTEAFF; CDR3nt: TGTGCCAGCAGTCCCAGGATGGGGTGGGGGAACACTGAAGCTTTCTTT
j_gene: TRBJ1-6; v_gene: TRBV4-3; d_gene: -; abundance: -; CDR3aa: CASSQEGTLPLHF; CDR3nt: TGCGCCAGCAGCCAAGAAGGGACCCTGCCCCTCCACTTT
j_gene: TRBJ1-4; v_gene: TRBV28; d_gene: -; abundance: once; CDR3aa: CASLPGLNGKLFF; CDR3nt: TGTGCCAGCCTTCCAGGGCTGAACGGAAAACTGTTTTTT
j_gene: TRBJ1-1; v_gene: TRBV5-1; d_gene: -; abundance: once; CDR3aa: CASSGPGYPPERTEAFF; CDR3nt: TGCGCCAGCAGCGGACCGGGATACCCCCCAGAACGGACTGAAGCTTTCTTT
j_gene: TRBJ1-2; v_gene: TRBV5-4; d_gene: TRBD1; abundance: -; CDR3aa: CASRSGTEHGYTF; CDR3nt: TGTGCCAGCAGGTCCGGGACAGAACATGGCTACACCTTC
j_gene: TRBJ2-6; v_gene: TRBV18; d_gene: -; abundance: -; CDR3aa: CASSLRVVDSGANVLTF; CDR3nt: TGTGCCAGCTCACTCCGAGTTGTAGACTCTGGGGCCAACGTCCTGACTTTC
j_gene: TRBJ1-2; v_gene: TRBV20-1; d_gene: -; abundance: -; CDR3aa: CRDNGYTF; CDR3nt: TGCAGGGACAATGGCTACACCTTC
j_gene: TRBJ2-2; v_gene: TRBV2; d_gene: -; abundance: -; CDR3aa: CASRMTPGTGELFF; CDR3nt: TGTGCCAGCAGGATGACCCCGGGCACCGGGGAGCTGTTTTTT
j_gene: TRBJ1-4; v_gene: TRBV18; d_gene: TRBD1; abundance: -; CDR3aa: CASSPPGTGSNEKLFF; CDR3nt: TGTGCCAGCTCACCACCGGGGACAGGCAGCAATGAAAAACTGTTTTTT
j_gene: TRBJ1-5; v_gene: TRBV19; d_gene: -; abundance: -; CDR3aa: CASSPRGDQPQHF; CDR3nt: TGTGCCAGTAGTCCCCGGGGAGATCAGCCCCAGCATTTT
j_gene: TRBJ2-7; v_gene: TRBV28; d_gene: -; abundance: once; CDR3aa: CASTGRPGTSSYEQYF; CDR3nt: TGTGCCAGCACCGGTCGACCCGGGACTTCCTCCTACGAGCAGTACTTC
j_gene: TRBJ2-2; v_gene: TRBV28; d_gene: -; abundance: -; CDR3aa: CATPGQLTGELFF; CDR3nt: TGTGCCACCCCAGGACAGTTAACCGGGGAGCTGTTTTTT
j_gene: TRBJ1-5; v_gene: TRBV6-6; d_gene: TRBD1; abundance: -; CDR3aa: CASSGQGSQPQHF; CDR3nt: TGTGCCAGCAGTGGACAGGGATCCCAGCCCCAGCATTTT
j_gene: TRBJ1-1; v_gene: TRBV30; d_gene: -; abundance: -; CDR3aa: CAWSGQGNTEAFF; CDR3nt: TGTGCCTGGAGTGGTCAGGGGAACACTGAAGCTTTCTTT
j_gene: TRBJ1-2; v_gene: TRBV19; d_gene: -; abundance: few; CDR3aa: CASSINSARGSNYGYTF; CDR3nt: TGTGCCAGTAGTATAAATTCGGCGCGCGGGAGTAACTATGGCTACACCTTC
j_gene: TRBJ1-5; v_gene: TRBV21-1; d_gene: -; abundance: -; CDR3aa: CASSKGIGQRIDSNQPQHF; CDR3nt: TGTGCCAGCAGCAAGGGGATCGGACAGCGAATTGATAGCAATCAGCCCCAGCATTTT
j_gene: TRBJ1-1; v_gene: TRBV7-2; d_gene: -; abundance: -; CDR3aa: CASSLSQDTEAFF; CDR3nt: TGTGCCAGCAGCCTAAGCCAGGACACTGAAGCTTTCTTT
j_gene: TRBJ2-6; v_gene: TRBV9; d_gene: -; abundance: -; CDR3aa: CASSERRAGANVLTF; CDR3nt: TGTGCCAGCAGTGAGAGGCGGGCTGGGGCCAACGTCCTGACTTTC
j_gene: TRBJ2-7; v_gene: TRBV9; d_gene: TRBD2; abundance: -; CDR3aa: CASSVGAGGPSEQYF; CDR3nt: TGTGCCAGCAGCGTAGGTGCGGGAGGGCCATCCGAGCAGTACTTC
j_gene: TRBJ2-7; v_gene: TRBV29-1; d_gene: -; abundance: -; CDR3aa: CSVETADEQYF; CDR3nt: TGCAGCGTTGAAACTGCGGACGAGCAGTACTTC
j_gene: TRBJ2-3; v_gene: TRBV11-3; d_gene: -; abundance: -; CDR3aa: CASSLEGGPNEDTQYF; CDR3nt: TGTGCCAGCAGCTTAGAGGGGGGGCCGAATGAAGATACGCAGTATTTT
j_gene: TRBJ1-4; v_gene: TRBV27; d_gene: -; abundance: -; CDR3aa: CASSLVLNEKLFF; CDR3nt: TGTGCCAGCAGTCTGGTCCTTAATGAAAAACTGTTTTTT
j_gene: TRBJ2-5; v_gene: TRBV5-8; d_gene: -; abundance: -; CDR3aa: CASSLGVAQYF; CDR3nt: TGTGCCAGCAGCTTGGGCGTCGCCCAGTACTTC
j_gene: TRBJ2-7; v_gene: TRBV5-1; d_gene: TRBD1; abundance: -; CDR3aa: CASSLSPGQGYEQYF; CDR3nt: TGCGCCAGCAGCTTGTCCCCGGGACAGGGTTACGAGCAGTACTTC
j_gene: TRBJ2-3; v_gene: TRBV19; d_gene: -; abundance: -; CDR3aa: CASRSVGFSDTQYF; CDR3nt: TGTGCCAGTAGATCGGTCGGCTTTTCAGATACGCAGTATTTT
j_gene: TRBJ1-5; v_gene: TRBV7-9; d_gene: -; abundance: -; CDR3aa: CASRGEGVDQPQHF; CDR3nt: TGTGCCAGCAGGGGGGAGGGGGTAGATCAGCCCCAGCATTTT
j_gene: TRBJ2-7; v_gene: TRBV7-2; d_gene: -; abundance: -; CDR3aa: CASSSDPYEQYF; CDR3nt: TGTGCCAGCAGCTCGGACCCCTACGAGCAGTACTTC
j_gene: TRBJ1-1; v_gene: TRBV11-2; d_gene: TRBD1; abundance: few; CDR3aa: CASSLDFGTGLAFF; CDR3nt: TGTGCCAGCAGCTTAGACTTTGGGACAGGGCTAGCTTTCTTT
j_gene: TRBJ1-5; v_gene: TRBV7-9; d_gene: -; abundance: -; CDR3aa: CASSSNSNQPQHF; CDR3nt: TGTGCCAGCAGCTCGAACAGCAATCAGCCCCAGCATTTT
j_gene: TRBJ1-4; v_gene: TRBV6-5; d_gene: -; abundance: -; CDR3aa: CASSTGAEGKLFF; CDR3nt: TGTGCCAGCAGCACAGGTGCTGAGGGGAAACTGTTTTTT
j_gene: TRBJ1-2; v_gene: TRBV7-9; d_gene: -; abundance: -; CDR3aa: CASSLSVQVINYGYTF; CDR3nt: TGTGCCAGCAGCTTATCGGTACAGGTTATTAACTATGGCTACACCTTC
j_gene: TRBJ2-7; v_gene: TRBV6-6; d_gene: TRBD2; abundance: -; CDR3aa: CASTLTAGGVHEQYF; CDR3nt: TGTGCCAGCACCCTAACAGCGGGGGGTGTCCACGAGCAGTACTTC
j_gene: TRBJ2-2; v_gene: TRBV4-2; d_gene: -; abundance: -; CDR3aa: CASSQGRAGELFF; CDR3nt: TGTGCCAGCAGCCAAGGGCGTGCCGGGGAGCTGTTTTTT
j_gene: TRBJ2-5; v_gene: TRBV5-4; d_gene: -; abundance: -; CDR3aa: CASSKEIQETQYF; CDR3nt: TGTGCCAGCAGCAAAGAAATCCAAGAGACCCAGTACTTC
j_gene: TRBJ2-1; v_gene: TRBV7-2; d_gene: TRBD2; abundance: -; CDR3aa: CASSQTSGAYNEQFF; CDR3nt: TGTGCCAGCAGCCAGACTAGCGGGGCATACAATGAGCAGTTCTTC
j_gene: TRBJ1-5; v_gene: TRBV6-6; d_gene: -; abundance: -; CDR3aa: CASSSRTADQPQHF; CDR3nt: TGTGCCAGCAGTTCCAGGACAGCCGATCAGCCCCAGCATTTT
j_gene: TRBJ2-5; v_gene: TRBV5-4; d_gene: -; abundance: -; CDR3aa: CASSPRGGEQETQYF; CDR3nt: TGTGCCAGCAGCCCTAGGGGCGGTGAACAGGAGACCCAGTACTTC
j_gene: TRBJ1-5; v_gene: TRBV6-5; d_gene: -; abundance: -; CDR3aa: CASSGFSSNQPQHF; CDR3nt: TGTGCCAGCAGTGGGTTTAGTAGCAATCAGCCCCAGCATTTT
j_gene: TRBJ1-1; v_gene: TRBV5-1; d_gene: TRBD1; abundance: -; CDR3aa: CASSQDRPNTEAFF; CDR3nt: TGCGCCAGCAGCCAGGACAGGCCGAACACTGAAGCTTTCTTT
j_gene: TRBJ2-2; v_gene: TRBV28; d_gene: TRBD2; abundance: -; CDR3aa: CASTSIPGTSGRYTGELFF; CDR3nt: TGTGCCAGCACCTCAATCCCCGGGACTAGCGGGAGATACACCGGGGAGCTGTTTTTT
j_gene: TRBJ2-3; v_gene: TRBV10-2; d_gene: -; abundance: -; CDR3aa: CASSPGGGDTQYF; CDR3nt: TGCGCCAGCAGTCCAGGGGGGGGAGATACGCAGTATTTT
j_gene: TRBJ1-2; v_gene: TRBV4-1; d_gene: -; abundance: -; CDR3aa: CASSKTGTRRGYTF; CDR3nt: TGCGCCAGCAGCAAGACCGGGACCAGAAGGGGCTACACCTTC
j_gene: TRBJ2-1; v_gene: TRBV2; d_gene: -; abundance: -; CDR3aa: CASSDRGTYNEQFF; CDR3nt: TGTGCCAGCAGTGACAGGGGAACCTACAATGAGCAGTTCTTC
j_gene: TRBJ2-2; v_gene: TRBV7-7; d_gene: TRBD1; abundance: -; CDR3aa: CASSPGQGIGELFF; CDR3nt: TGTGCCAGCAGCCCGGGACAGGGGATCGGGGAGCTGTTTTTT